Listed here are 27 T cell receptor beta chains from one sample, sequenced in a study of shared clonotypes between healthy human individuals. Profiling relied on immunoSEQ multiplex PCR, and the TCRdb table lists in-frame clones only, not all of them. The sample records over a million clones, about 76% being singletons. The specimen sequenced was memory CD4+ T cells sorted from blood. Subset here: CD45RA-negative fraction. These receptors were collected from a young man in good health.

This sequence joins TRBV7-2 and TRBJ2-3, with TRBD2 identical over 14 bases. Germline CDR1 reads SGHTA; CDR2 reads FQGNSA. The V and J ends lost 5 bases and 6 bases, in that order; junction bases with no gene match: 10. This CDR3 spans 17 amino acids. The CDR3 sequence is CASSSWTSGGTADTQYF. The CDR3 coding sequence is TGTGCCAGCAGCAGCTGGACTAGCGGGGGGACGGCGGATACGCAGTATTTT.

The J gene is TRBJ2-3, the V gene TRBV9, with 11 bases matching TRBD2. Germline CDR1 reads SGDLS; CDR2 reads YYNGEE. Germline trimming cut 0 bases from V and 4 bases from J; bases unmatched to any gene: 10. The CDR3 length is 18 residues. The DNA for the CDR3 is TGTGCCAGCAGCGTAGGCCTAGCGGGGGGCCAGGTCGCAGATACGCAGTATTTT. Protein product: CASSVGLAGGQVADTQYF. Combining the CDR3 with reference TRBV9 and TRBJ2-3 gives the whole variable domain DSGVTQTPKHLITATGQRVTLRCSPRSGDLSVYWYQQSLDQGLQFLIQYYNGEERAKGNILERFSAQQFPDLHSELNLSSLELGDSALYFCASSVGLAGGQVADTQYFGPGTRLTVL.

To note about this clone: Relative to the germline gene, one junction end is altered; a read error may explain this. This chain connects TRBV11-3 to TRBJ1-5; D perhaps matches TRBD1 (5 bases). The CDR3 covers 13 residues. Germline V gene data show CDR1 as SGHNT and CDR2 as YENEEA. CDR3 residues: CATSGGSNQPQHF. The DNA of the CDR3 is TGTGCCACCAGCGGGGGGAGCAATCAGCCCCAGCATTTT.

To note about this clone: Since a much larger clone is just one base distant, this may be a read error. This chain links TRBV7-9 with TRBJ1-3; 7 bases fit TRBD1. Germline assignment: CDR1 SEHNR and CDR2 FQNEAQ (reference sequence). Germline trimming cut 2 bases from V and 2 bases from J; bases unmatched to any gene: 0. This CDR3 contains 14 residues. DNA for the CDR3: TGTGCCAGCAGCTTAACAGGGGCTGGAAACACCATATATTTT. Amino acid sequence: CASSLTGAGNTIYF.

A single count supports this clone. The chain has TRBV30 and TRBJ1-1; D might be TRBD1 (6 bases). Trimming took 3 bases from V and 11 from J, leaving 16 bases between them. This CDR3 has 12 residues. Germline V gives CDR1 GTSNPN, CDR2 SVGIG (reference sequence). The CDR3 is CAWSDYRARAFF. As DNA, the CDR3 is TGTGCCTGGAGCGACTACAGGGCTCGGGCTTTCTTT.

This clone was seen ten or more times. This rearrangement joins TRBV5-6 to TRBJ2-4; 9 bases fit TRBD1. Germline loops: CDR1 SGHDT, CDR2 YYEEEE. After removal of 4 bases from V and 6 bases from J, the junction contained 5 bases not matched to a gene. The CDR3 has 14 amino acids. The CDR3 loop is CASSPRQGGNIQYF. DNA for the CDR3: TGTGCCAGCAGCCCCCGACAGGGGGGAAACATTCAGTACTTC.

This clone was found a few times. The chain links TRBV5-4 to TRBJ2-7; TRBD1 agrees at 11 bases. Germline CDR1 SGHNT, CDR2 YYREEE (reference sequence). The ends lost 7 bases at V and 6 bases at J; junction bases unmatched: 6. CDR3 size: 13 residues. Here the CDR3 DNA reads TGTGCCAGCCTACCCGGGACAGGGGGCGAGCAGTACTTC. Residues: CASLPGTGGEQYF. Together with reference TRBV5-4 and TRBJ2-7, the CDR3 gives the full variable domain: ETGVTQSPTHLIKTRGQQVTLRCSSQSGHNTVSWYQQALGQGPQFIFQYYREEENGRGNFPPRFSGLQFPNYSSELNVNALELDDSALYLCASLPGTGGEQYFGPGTRLTVT.

The gene calls are TRBV5-1 and TRBJ1-1; possibly TRBD1 for D (5 bases). Trimming took off 2 bases at V and 4 bases at J, with 9 bases between the two ends. This CDR3 has 13 residues. Germline-derived CDR1 and CDR2 are SGHRS and YFSETQ. CDR3 in amino acids: CASSFGAGTEAFF. Here the CDR3 DNA reads TGCGCCAGCAGCTTTGGGGCTGGCACTGAAGCTTTCTTT. Full variable domain (rest looked up from reference TRBV5-1 and TRBJ1-1): KAGVTQTPRYLIKTRGQQVTLSCSPISGHRSVSWYQQTPGQGLQFLFEYFSETQRNKGNFPGRFSGRQFSNSRSEMNVSTLELGDSALYLCASSFGAGTEAFFGQGTRLTVV.

This chain joins TRBV4-3 and TRBJ2-5; the match to TRBD2 covers 11 bases. Germline CDR1 is LGHNA and CDR2 is YSLEER. V shed 1 base and J 5 bases; nucleotides not matched to a gene: 9. The CDR3 is 17 amino acids. For the CDR3, the DNA is TGCGCCAGCAGCCAAGGGGGCTTACTAGCGGGGGCGGAGACCCAGTACTTC. Translating it yields CASSQGGLLAGAETQYF.

V gene TRBV5-1 combines with J gene TRBJ2-2; 9 bases line up with TRBD2. CDR3 length: 15 residues. The germline CDR1 and CDR2 sequences are SGHRS and YFSETQ. The J segment lost 4 bases and the V segment lost 3 bases, leaving 4 bases of the junction unmatched. The CDR3 is CASSSGTSFTGELFF. The CDR3 DNA follows: TGCGCCAGCAGCTCCGGGACTAGCTTCACCGGGGAGCTGTTTTTT.

This chain uses TRBV5-6 with TRBJ2-1; D perhaps matches TRBD2 (5 bases). CDR1 and CDR2 from the germline V gene are SGHDT and YYEEEE. Deletions cut 4 bases from V and 6 bases from J, with 23 bases between. The CDR3 runs 17 residues. The CDR3 loop reads CASSPHPERDLGNEQFF. In nucleotides, the CDR3 is TGTGCCAGCAGCCCCCACCCCGAGAGGGATCTAGGCAATGAGCAGTTCTTC.

The V call is TRBV27, the J call TRBJ2-7, with D possibly TRBD1 on 6 matching bases. CDR1 is MNHEY, CDR2 SMNVEV, per germline (reference sequence). The V end lost 4 bases, the J end lost 2 bases, and 12 bases lay between the germline ends. The CDR3 length is 14 residues. CDR3 coding DNA: TGTGCCAGCAGTTCCCCTGACAGGCCCTACGAGCAGTACTTC. Protein: CASSSPDRPYEQYF.

This sequence joins TRBV19 and TRBJ1-5; D remains ambiguous. CDR1 is LNHDA and CDR2 is SQIVND in the germline V gene (reference sequence). The CDR3 totals 15 residues. V was shortened by 7 bases and J by 7 bases, with 20 bases between the two germline ends. The DNA for the CDR3 is TGTGCCAGTATCGAGGGCCAAGGCGGCGGCCAGCCCCAGCATTTT. Encoded protein: CASIEGQGGGQPQHF.

This rearrangement joins TRBV5-4 to TRBJ1-6, with 8 bases matching TRBD1. The CDR3 totals 13 residues. With V trimmed by 5 bases and J by 8 bases, 3 bases remained unmatched. The germline gives CDR1 SGHNT, CDR2 YYREEE (reference sequence). CDR3 amino acids: CASSLTGDSPLHF. The CDR3 nucleotides read TGTGCCAGCAGTCTGACAGGGGATTCACCCCTCCACTTT.

The V gene is TRBV13, the J gene TRBJ2-7; 8 nucleotides align to TRBD1. Germline V gene lookup returns CDR1 PRHDT and CDR2 FYEKMQ (reference sequence). CDR3 length: 13 residues. V lost 4 bases, J lost 5 bases, and 4 bases stayed unmatched. The CDR3 nucleotides are TGTGCCAGCAGCTCACCGGACAGGGACGAGCAGTACTTC. Translated: CASSSPDRDEQYF.

The CDR3 loop is CASSLETGGINSPLHF. The CDR3, as DNA: TGCGCCAGCAGCTTGGAGACAGGGGGAATAAATTCACCCCTCCACTTT. V and J are TRBV5-1 and TRBJ1-6; TRBD1 matches 9 bases. V trimming: 0 bases; J trimming: 7 bases; junction bases outside the gene matches: 5. This CDR3 is built from 16 residues. Per the germline V gene, CDR1 is SGHRS and CDR2 is YFSETQ.

This clone was picked up one time. The chain couples TRBV6-5 to TRBJ1-5; 9 nucleotides agree with TRBD1. V lost 6 bases and J lost 6; bases outside the gene matches: 9. CDR1 and CDR2 from the germline V gene are MNHEY and SVGAGI. CDR3 size: 15 residues. CDR3 coding DNA: TGTGCCAGCAGGACGACAGGGGGGGACGGTCAGCCCCAGCATTTT. Translated, it gives CASRTTGGDGQPQHF.

This chain links TRBV19 with TRBJ1-5; perhaps TRBD1 as D (6 bases). The CDR3 has 14 amino acids. Trimming shortened V by 5 bases and J by 6 bases, and 14 bases separated the two germline ends. Germline CDR1 LNHDA, CDR2 SQIVND (reference sequence). As DNA, the CDR3 is TGTGCCAGTAGTTCGAGCAGGGGTTCTCAGCCCCAGCATTTT. Residues: CASSSSRGSQPQHF.

CDR3 sequence (DNA): TGTGCCAGCAGCCCCTTTCATCGGGGCACTGAAGCTTTCTTT. Translating it yields CASSPFHRGTEAFF. This chain joins TRBV16 and TRBJ1-1; no clear D. This CDR3 spans 14 amino acids. CDR1 and CDR2 from the germline V gene are KGHSY and FQNENV. V was cut by 4 bases and J by 4 bases, with 13 bases left in between.

The chain carries TRBV7-9 and TRBJ1-6; the D gene is possibly TRBD1 (6 bases). There are 16 residues in the CDR3. Trimming cost V 5 bases and J 6 bases, with 17 bases left between them. From germline, CDR1 is SEHNR and CDR2 FQNEAQ (reference sequence). The CDR3 reads CASSLRQAGSNSPLHF. CDR3 sequence (DNA): TGTGCCAGCAGCCTCCGACAGGCTGGGAGTAATTCACCCCTCCACTTT.

The chain carries TRBV18 and TRBJ1-5; perhaps TRBD1 as D (5 bases). V lost 1 base and J lost 0, with 16 bases in between. The CDR3 totals 18 residues. CDR1 and CDR2 (germline): KGHSH, LQKENI. In DNA, the CDR3 is TGTGCCAGCTCACCACGGCCCTCGGGGGGATATAGCAATCAGCCCCAGCATTTT. The encoded protein is CASSPRPSGGYSNQPQHF.

The genes are TRBV5-1 and TRBJ2-7; 7 bases fit TRBD2. The CDR3 loop spans 14 amino acids. Germline loops: CDR1 SGHRS, CDR2 YFSETQ. J lost 6 bases, V lost 3 bases, and 9 bases had no gene match. The CDR3 nucleotides read TGCGCCAGCAGCTCACTAGCGAGCCGGGGCGAGCAGTACTTC. The encoded protein is CASSSLASRGEQYF.

CDR3 sequence reads: CASNGQGGSGRNEQFF. CDR3 in DNA: TGTGCCAGCAACGGACAAGGGGGGAGTGGGCGGAATGAGCAGTTCTTC. The J gene is TRBJ2-1, the V gene TRBV7-9, with D perhaps matching TRBD1 or TRBD2 (6 bases each). Trimming shortened V by 7 bases and J by 7 bases, and 23 bases separated the two germline ends. The germline CDR1 and CDR2 sequences are SEHNR and FQNEAQ (reference sequence). The CDR3 sequence is 16 residues long.

The chain links TRBV6-5 to TRBJ1-2; a weak D match, TRBD1 (6 bases). CDR3 length: 14 amino acids. Germline values: CDR1 MNHEY, CDR2 SVGAGI. With 7 bases removed from V and 4 bases from J, the gap between germline ends came to 16 bases. This CDR3 is CASNRGGGSYGYTF. CDR3 nucleotides: TGTGCCAGCAATCGAGGGGGAGGGAGCTATGGCTACACCTTC.

The chain has TRBV5-4 and TRBJ2-5; D not certain. The length of the CDR3 is 14 residues. V dropped 0 bases and J dropped 9 bases, with 15 bases sitting between them. The germline gives CDR1 SGHNT, CDR2 YYREEE (reference sequence). CDR3 loop: CASSLAWATGAQYF. Written as DNA, the CDR3 is TGTGCCAGCAGCTTGGCCTGGGCAACTGGTGCCCAGTACTTC.

V is TRBV10-3 and J is TRBJ2-7; D ambiguous. This CDR3 has 12 residues. CDR1 is ENHRY, CDR2 SYGVKD, per germline. V was clipped by 2 bases and J by 8 bases, with 10 bases between them. CDR3 residues: CAISEDSRKQYF. CDR3 DNA sequence: TGTGCCATCAGTGAGGACTCGCGGAAGCAGTACTTC.

The V gene is TRBV5-4, the J gene TRBJ2-5; D assignment may be TRBD1 or TRBD2 (6 bases each). From germline, CDR1 is SGHNT and CDR2 YYREEE (reference sequence). V was trimmed by 1 base and J by 6 bases, leaving 16 bases between them. This CDR3 is 15 amino acids long. The CDR3 loop reads CASSLKGGGSKTQYF. CDR3 nucleotide sequence: TGTGCCAGCAGCTTGAAGGGGGGAGGTTCGAAGACCCAGTACTTC.